The next 8 T cell receptor beta chains were all read from a single sample in a study of untreated major depressive disorder. Study results and limitations: CD4+ T cells from depressed patients used TRBV05-01 (Vbeta 5.1) more often than controls.

Clones were sequenced by immunoSEQ multiplex PCR, and TCRdb holds only the in-frame ones, with some missing. The sample carries under 15,000 clones, about nine tenths recorded once. No antigens are known for them. Specimen: CD4+ T cells from PBMCs. These receptors all stem from a woman in her 30s with major depressive disorder.

The rearrangement links TRBV30 to TRBJ1-1; D perhaps matches TRBD1 (5 bases). Trimming took off 2 bases at V and 6 bases at J, with 13 bases between the two ends. CDR3 length: 13 amino acids. In germline, CDR1 is GTSNPN, CDR2 SVGIG (reference sequence). The CDR3 nucleotides are TGTGCCTGGAGTATGTGGGGGGGATCTGAAGCTTTCTTT. It translates to CAWSMWGGSEAFF. Looking up the rest from reference TRBV30 and TRBJ1-1 gives the full variable domain: SQTIHQWPATLVQPVGSPLSLECTVEGTSNPNLYWYRQAAGRGLQLLFYSVGIGQISSEVPQNLSASRPQDRQFILSSKKLLLSDSGFYLCAWSMWGGSEAFFGQGTRLTVV.

The count of this clone is one. The CDR3 sequence is CASSVQGETQYF. CDR3 DNA sequence: TGCGCCAGCAGTGTACAAGGGGAGACCCAGTACTTC. The gene calls are TRBV10-2 and TRBJ2-5; no reliable D call. This CDR3 is 12 amino acids long. V was pared by 4 bases and J by 5 bases, with 8 bases between. Germline loops: CDR1 WSHSY, CDR2 SAAADI.

V usage is TRBV18 and J usage is TRBJ1-1; tentative D call: TRBD1 (6 bases). Deletions cut 3 bases from V and 4 bases from J, with 9 bases between. Germline-derived CDR1 and CDR2 are KGHSH and LQKENI. CDR3 length: 13 residues. This CDR3 reads CASSPTGFTEAFF. The CDR3 DNA reads TGTGCCAGCTCACCGACAGGTTTCACTGAAGCTTTCTTT.

This chain uses TRBV2 with TRBJ1-2; D is unresolved. V lost 5 bases, J lost 2 bases, and 9 bases lay in between. Germline V CDR1 and CDR2: SNHLY, FYNNEI. The CDR3 contains 13 residues. The CDR3, as DNA: TGTGCCAGCAGTTTGTCACCCAACTATGGCTACACCTTC. It translates to CASSLSPNYGYTF.

The V gene is TRBV19, the J gene TRBJ2-6; D remains ambiguous. CDR1 and CDR2 from the germline V gene are LNHDA and SQIVND (reference sequence). CDR3 size: 14 residues. The germline V and J ends were trimmed by 8 bases and 0 bases, with 8 bases remaining between them. The CDR3 DNA reads TGTGCCAGTCGTAGCCGCTCTGGGGCCAACGTCCTGACTTTC. It is translated as CASRSRSGANVLTF.

The chain is built from TRBV18 and TRBJ2-7, with D unclear. Looked up from germline, CDR1 is KGHSH and CDR2 is LQKENI. Trimming removed 3 bases from V and 6 bases from J, with 9 bases in between. This CDR3 comprises 12 residues. The CDR3 DNA sequence: TGTGCCAGCTCACCGACATTGGGCGAGCAGTACTTC. As protein: CASSPTLGEQYF.

The V and J genes are TRBV21-1 and TRBJ1-2. TRBV21-1 is reported as a pseudogene. This CDR3 spans 13 amino acids. In DNA form, the CDR3 reads TGTGCCAGCAGGGGTACATCGGATTATGGCTACACCTTC. Residues: CASRGTSDYGYTF.

This chain connects TRBV29-1 to TRBJ1-5; 10 bases agree with TRBD1. V dropped 5 bases and J dropped 7; count of bases not matched to a gene: 8. The CDR3 has 14 amino acids. CDR1 is SQVTM and CDR2 is ANQGSEA in the germline V gene. The CDR3, as DNA: TGCAGCGTTAGGGACAGGGGTTTTGGGCAGCCCCAGCATTTT. Its translation: CSVRDRGFGQPQHF.